Following are 28 T cell receptor beta chains from one sample sequenced in a study of T cells in Graves' hyperthyroidism and ophthalmopathy. Researchers took RNA transcripts and amplified the TCR beta CDR3 regions from them. The primer set for the first-round RT-PCR of the TCR CDR3 was HTBI. TCRdb reprocessed the multiplex PCR reads with MiXCR, giving one entry per CDR3 protein. The table records 250,000 to 300,000 distinct CDR3 sequences, approximately 14% of them present only once. The sample taken for sequencing was blood. The receptors here all came from a woman aged 40 to 50 with Graves' hyperthyroidism.

As regards this clonotype: A much larger clone lies one base from this, so it may be a read error. This sequence joins TRBV7-8 and TRBJ2-7; 7 nucleotides match TRBD1. Germline CDR1 is SGHVS and CDR2 is FQNEAQ. The CDR3 covers 17 residues. CDR3: CASSAQPQGLSAYEQHF. The CDR3 DNA follows: TGTGCCAGCAGCGCCCAGCCACAGGGGCTAAGCGCCTACGAGCAGCACTTC. The full variable domain, its missing parts supplied by reference TRBV7-8 and TRBJ2-7, is GAGVSQSPRYKVAKRGQDVALRCDPISGHVSLFWYQQALGQGPEFLTYFQNEAQLDKSGLPSDRFFAERPEGSVSTLKIQRTQQEDSAVYLCASSAQPQGLSAYEQHFGPGTRLTVT.

In this sample, this clonotype turned up many times. The chain combines TRBV5-1 with TRBJ1-1; the D is unclear. The length of the CDR3 is 16 residues. Germline V gene lookup returns CDR1 SGHRS and CDR2 YFSETQ. Between the trimmed V and J ends, which lost 0 bases and 1 base, there was a span of 13 bases. Here the CDR3 reads CASSLAMDGTNTEAFF. CDR3 in DNA: TGCGCCAGCAGCTTGGCCATGGACGGTACGAACACTGAAGCTTTCTTT.

In this sample, this clonotype turned up many times. The V and J genes are TRBV29-1 and TRBJ2-2; the match to TRBD1 covers 7 bases. Trimming at V came to 6 bases and at J to 5 bases, leaving 9 bases not matched to a gene. The CDR3 spans 14 residues. CDR1 SQVTM and CDR2 ANQGSEA come from the germline V gene. The CDR3 DNA reads as TGCAGCGTAGGGACAGACTTGGGGACCGGGGAGCTGTTTTTT. Its translation is CSVGTDLGTGELFF.

The chain has TRBV19 and TRBJ1-2; TRBD1 matches at 8 bases. The length of the CDR3 is 14 residues. Looked up from germline, CDR1 is LNHDA and CDR2 is SQIVND (reference sequence). V lost 5 bases and J lost 7; bases outside the gene matches: 9. In DNA form, the CDR3 reads TGTGCCAGTAGTCCCGACCGGACAGGGACTGGCTACACCTTC. Protein: CASSPDRTGTGYTF. The full variable domain, in which reference TRBV19 and TRBJ1-2 provide the parts outside the CDR3, is DGGITQSPKYLFRKEGQNVTLSCEQNLNHDAMYWYRQDPGQGLRLIYYSQIVNDFQKGDIAEGYSVSREKKESFPLTVTSAQKNPTAFYLCASSPDRTGTGYTFGSGTRLTVV.

Here the CDR3 reads CATNTDANTGELFF. CDR3 bases: TGTGCCACCAATACGGACGCGAACACCGGGGAGCTGTTTTTT. This chain connects TRBV24-1 to TRBJ2-2, with D uncertain. There are 14 residues in the CDR3. Germline assignment: CDR1 KGHDR and CDR2 SFDVKD. V gave up 8 bases and J gave up 0 bases, with 9 bases separating them.

The V call is TRBV20-1, the J call TRBJ2-2; 10 nucleotides agree with TRBD2. This CDR3 has 14 amino acids. Germline values: CDR1 DFQATT, CDR2 SNEGSKA (reference sequence). V lost 6 bases and J lost 7; bases outside the gene matches: 8. CDR3: CSARKREGIGELFF. In DNA form, the CDR3 reads TGCAGTGCCAGAAAGCGGGAGGGGATCGGGGAGCTGTTTTTT.

The rearrangement uses TRBV20-1 and TRBJ2-6; tentative D call: TRBD1 (6 bases). Germline V gene lookup returns CDR1 DFQATT and CDR2 SNEGSKA (reference sequence). The CDR3 length is 22 residues. V was pared by 2 bases and J by 0 bases, with 29 bases between. DNA for the CDR3: TGCAGTGCTAGACCTACTCCTTCCCGGGACATCCACTATCTCTCTGGGGCCAACGTCCTGACTTTC. Protein: CSARPTPSRDIHYLSGANVLTF.

This clonotype was detected a few times. V and J are TRBV4-1 and TRBJ2-2, with D possibly matching TRBD2 (6 bases). CDR1 MGHRA and CDR2 YSYEKL come from the germline V gene. Trimming pared 1 base from V and 9 bases from J, leaving 21 bases between. CDR3 length equals 17 residues. CDR3 region: CASSQVVGGTLVRELFF. The CDR3 DNA follows: TGCGCCAGCAGCCAAGTGGTGGGCGGGACCCTTGTCCGGGAGCTGTTTTTT.

The chain has TRBV19 and TRBJ1-2; D is unclear. The germline V gene has CDR1 LNHDA and CDR2 SQIVND (reference sequence). This CDR3 spans 16 amino acids. Trimming shortened V by 9 bases and J by 7 bases, and 27 bases separated the two germline ends. CDR3 residues: CASQLQARVPIPGYTF. Here the CDR3 DNA reads TGTGCCAGCCAGCTTCAAGCGCGGGTCCCTATTCCTGGCTACACCTTC. The full variable domain, in which reference TRBV19 and TRBJ1-2 provide the parts outside the CDR3, is DGGITQSPKYLFRKEGQNVTLSCEQNLNHDAMYWYRQDPGQGLRLIYYSQIVNDFQKGDIAEGYSVSREKKESFPLTVTSAQKNPTAFYLCASQLQARVPIPGYTFGSGTRLTVV.

J is TRBJ2-1 and V is TRBV9, with TRBD2 as a possible D gene (6 bases). Per the germline V gene, CDR1 is SGDLS and CDR2 is YYNGEE. Trimming took off 0 bases at V and 4 bases at J, with 11 bases between the two ends. This CDR3 has 15 residues. The CDR3 DNA is TGTGCCAGCAGCGTAGGTTCTAGCGCATACAATGAGCAGTTCTTC. Amino acid sequence: CASSVGSSAYNEQFF.

This clonotype was recorded at least ten times. V is TRBV4-1 and J is TRBJ2-7; D is possibly TRBD1 or TRBD2 (5 bases each). The CDR3 runs to 13 residues. V was cut by 1 base and J by 3 bases, with 7 bases left in between. Looked up from germline, CDR1 is MGHRA and CDR2 is YSYEKL. The CDR3 coding sequence is TGCGCCAGCAGCCAAGTTGGGGGCTACGAGCAGTACTTC. Amino acid sequence: CASSQVGGYEQYF.

This clonotype has at least ten counts. The chain is built from TRBV20-1 and TRBJ2-3, with 10 bases that match TRBD2. Germline V lookup: CDR1 DFQATT, CDR2 SNEGSKA (reference sequence). The CDR3 runs 15 residues. J lost 6 bases, V lost 5 bases, and 11 bases had no gene match. CDR3 nucleotide sequence: TGCAGTGCTGACGGACTAGCGGAAGGAGGGGATACGCAGTATTTT. Translating it yields CSADGLAEGGDTQYF.

This clonotype was picked up many times. The chain couples TRBV10-1 to TRBJ1-1, with TRBD1 as a possible D gene (6 bases). The germline CDR1 and CDR2 sequences are WNHNN and SYGVQD (reference sequence). Trimming took off 6 bases at V and 3 bases at J, with 20 bases between the two ends. CDR3 length: 16 residues. CDR3 protein: CASSPGGYDRDTEAFF. CDR3 DNA: TGCGCCAGCAGCCCGGGGGGCTATGATCGGGACACTGAAGCTTTCTTT.

This chain links TRBV28 with TRBJ1-5; TRBD1 agrees at 9 bases. Trimming took 4 bases from V and 0 from J; bases not matched to a gene: 4. In germline, CDR1 is MDHEN, CDR2 SYDVKM. CDR3 length equals 16 residues. The CDR3 bases are TGTGCCAGCAGTTACCTGGACAGGGGTAGCAATCAGCCCCAGCATTTT. Protein: CASSYLDRGSNQPQHF.

In this sample, this clonotype turned up many times. This sequence joins TRBV2 and TRBJ1-1; D uncertain. The germline V and J ends were trimmed by 6 bases and 1 base, with 12 bases remaining between them. Germline V lookup: CDR1 SNHLY, CDR2 FYNNEI. The CDR3 is 14 amino acids. This chain's CDR3 is CASSLEGSNTEAFF. CDR3 coding DNA: TGTGCCAGCAGCTTAGAGGGATCGAACACTGAAGCTTTCTTT.

This clonotype was seen more than once but under ten times. The chain combines TRBV9 with TRBJ2-2; no clear D. The germline gives CDR1 SGDLS, CDR2 YYNGEE. CDR3 length: 18 amino acids. V lost 0 bases and J lost 3, with 18 bases in between. The CDR3 DNA follows: TGTGCCAGCAGCGTAGCTGTAGACTCCCTCGAGGACACCGGGGAGCTGTTTTTT. Translated: CASSVAVDSLEDTGELFF. The variable domain in full, completed from reference TRBV9 and TRBJ2-2, reads DSGVTQTPKHLITATGQRVTLRCSPRSGDLSVYWYQQSLDQGLQFLIQYYNGEERAKGNILERFSAQQFPDLHSELNLSSLELGDSALYFCASSVAVDSLEDTGELFFGEGSRLTVL.

The chain employs TRBV6-1 and TRBJ2-3; 7 positions agree with TRBD2. Germline V lookup: CDR1 MNHNS, CDR2 SASEGT. The CDR3 runs 16 residues. Trimming took 5 bases from V and 2 from J; bases not matched to a gene: 10. CDR3 amino acids: CASSRAVAGHTDTQYF. CDR3 DNA sequence: TGTGCCAGCAGTCGGGCCGTAGCGGGTCACACAGATACGCAGTATTTT.

In this sample, this clonotype turned up many times. The rearrangement joins TRBV7-2 to TRBJ2-1; D is possibly TRBD1 (6 bases). V was cut by 3 bases and J by 7 bases, with 13 bases left in between. This CDR3 has 14 amino acids. Germline V CDR1 and CDR2: SGHTA, FQGNSA. The CDR3 sequence: CASSFYKQGNEQFF. Here the CDR3 DNA reads TGTGCCAGCAGCTTTTACAAACAGGGTAATGAGCAGTTCTTC.

This clonotype was seen repeatedly, ten times or more. The gene calls are TRBV20-1 and TRBJ2-7; 9 bases line up with TRBD2. J gave up 2 bases and V 2 bases, and 10 bases lay outside the gene matches. Germline V gene data show CDR1 as DFQATT and CDR2 as SNEGSKA (reference sequence). The CDR3 length is 16 residues. Here the CDR3 reads CSARSLGGRGTYEQYF. CDR3 DNA: TGCAGTGCTAGATCTCTAGGCGGGAGGGGGACCTACGAGCAGTACTTC.

The count of this clonotype is one. The chain links TRBV6-1 to TRBJ2-7; 10 nucleotides line up with TRBD1. The germline CDR1 and CDR2 sequences are MNHNS and SASEGT. The length of the CDR3 is 18 residues. Losses at the gene ends were 5 bases for V and 6 bases for J; bases not matched to a gene: 19. Written as DNA, the CDR3 is TGTGCCAGCAGTCGCGGGACAGGGGCATTCGGCACCCACAGCGAGCAGTACTTC. It translates to CASSRGTGAFGTHSEQYF.

The V gene is TRBV20-1, the J gene TRBJ1-1; D is possibly TRBD1 (5 bases). CDR1 is DFQATT and CDR2 is SNEGSKA in the germline V gene (reference sequence). This CDR3 has 17 amino acids. V dropped 4 bases and J dropped 4 bases, with 25 bases sitting between them. CDR3 nucleotides: TGCAGTGCTAATCCCCCTCTGGGGCACGCTATGACCACTGAAGCTTTCTTT. Protein product: CSANPPLGHAMTTEAFF.

V usage is TRBV3-1 and J usage is TRBJ2-7; D may be TRBD1 (6 bases). The germline V gene has CDR1 LGHDT and CDR2 YNNKEL (reference sequence). This CDR3 comprises 17 residues. The ends were cut back, 0 bases at V and 0 bases at J, with 15 bases in the middle. CDR3 bases: TGTGCCAGCAGCCAAGATCAAGTCCAGGGGAGCTCCTACGAGCAGTACTTC. Translating it yields CASSQDQVQGSSYEQYF.

This clonotype has a count of ten or more. This rearrangement joins TRBV27 to TRBJ1-1; no firm D call. The CDR3 consists of 15 residues. Germline lookup yields CDR1 MNHEY and CDR2 SMNVEV (reference sequence). V was pared by 3 bases and J by 1 base, with 12 bases between. This chain's CDR3 is CASSFLAGPNTEAFF. The CDR3 DNA is TGTGCCAGCAGTTTTTTAGCAGGACCGAACACTGAAGCTTTCTTT.

In its sample, this clonotype was seen many times. J is TRBJ2-3 and V is TRBV12-3 or TRBV12-4, with TRBD1 identical over 7 bases. With 1 base clipped from V and 3 bases from J, the junction kept 7 bases outside the gene matches. This CDR3 contains 16 residues. CDR3 loop: CASSLDSTGSTDTQYF. As DNA, the CDR3 is TGTGCCAGCAGTTTAGACTCGACAGGGAGTACAGATACGCAGTATTTT.

This clonotype was seen many times. The chain has TRBV29-1 and TRBJ1-1; D gene unclear. There are 13 residues in the CDR3. V gave up 4 bases and J gave up 0 bases, with 9 bases separating them. Germline V lookup: CDR1 SQVTM, CDR2 ANQGSEA. The CDR3 DNA follows: TGCAGCGTTGGACGGCTGATGAACACTGAAGCTTTCTTT. Translation gives CSVGRLMNTEAFF.

There are many counts of this clonotype. The chain uses TRBV12-5 and TRBJ1-2, with D unclear. Trimming pared 0 bases from V and 8 bases from J, leaving 16 bases between. The germline V gene has CDR1 LGHNT and CDR2 FRNRAP. CDR3 length: 15 residues. For the CDR3, the DNA is TGTGCTAGTGGTTTGGTACCCACTGGATGGGAGGGCTACACCTTC. Protein sequence: CASGLVPTGWEGYTF.

The chain combines TRBV4-1 with TRBJ2-7; D may match TRBD1 or TRBD2 (5 bases each). Germline CDR1 reads MGHRA; CDR2 reads YSYEKL. V lost 4 bases and J 2 bases, leaving 18 bases between the germline ends. The CDR3 extends over 16 amino acids. The CDR3 DNA sequence: TGCGCCAGCAGCCTCGAGGGGCCAGTTTTTCCCTACGAGCAGTACTTC. Amino acids: CASSLEGPVFPYEQYF.

This clonotype was seen repeatedly, ten times or more. The gene calls are TRBV24-1 and TRBJ2-1, with D possibly being TRBD2 (5 bases). Germline values: CDR1 KGHDR, CDR2 SFDVKD. V gave up 0 bases and J gave up 4 bases, with 9 bases separating them. The CDR3 loop spans 15 amino acids. In DNA, the CDR3 is TGTGCCACCAGTGATTTGGGGGAGAAGTACAATGAGCAGTTCTTC. This encodes CATSDLGEKYNEQFF.